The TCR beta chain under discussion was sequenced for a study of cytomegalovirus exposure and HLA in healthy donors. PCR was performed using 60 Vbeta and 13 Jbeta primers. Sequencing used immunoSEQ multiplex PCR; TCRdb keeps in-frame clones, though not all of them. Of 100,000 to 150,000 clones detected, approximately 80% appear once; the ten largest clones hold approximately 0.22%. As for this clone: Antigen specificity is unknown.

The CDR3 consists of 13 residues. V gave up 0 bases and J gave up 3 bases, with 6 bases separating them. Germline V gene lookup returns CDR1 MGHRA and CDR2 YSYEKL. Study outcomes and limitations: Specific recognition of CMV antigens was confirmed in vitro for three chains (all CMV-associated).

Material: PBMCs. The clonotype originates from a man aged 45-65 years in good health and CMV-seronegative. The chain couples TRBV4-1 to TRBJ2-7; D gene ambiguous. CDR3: CASSQESNYEQYF. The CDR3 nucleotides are TGCGCCAGCAGCCAAGAATCTAACTACGAGCAGTACTTC.